Shown below are 32 T cell receptor beta chains from a single sample sequenced in a study of neurological immune-mediated disorders. Regarding time point: longitudinal time-point 2. TCRdb independently ran MiXCR on the 5' RACE reads; one entry per CDR3 protein. The table has some 80,000 distinct CDR3 sequences, approximately 5.8% seen once; the top ten hold 7.9%. The sample consisted of PBMCs. These receptors were obtained from a woman in her sixties with multiple sclerosis.

At least ten counts were recorded for this clonotype. The J gene is TRBJ1-6, the V gene TRBV5-1, with TRBD1 as a possible D gene (6 bases). The CDR3 consists of 15 residues. The V gene lost 2 bases and the J gene lost 5 bases, with 11 bases spanning the gap. Germline V CDR1 and CDR2: SGHRS, YFSETQ. The CDR3 nucleotides are TGCGCCAGCAGCTTAGGAGGGGGAGATAATTCACCCCTCCACTTT. It codes for CASSLGGGDNSPLHF.

The chain combines TRBV5-1 with TRBJ2-7, with D possibly TRBD1 on 6 matching bases. The CDR3 has 16 residues. Germline-derived CDR1 and CDR2 are SGHRS and YFSETQ. Between the trimmed V and J ends, which lost 3 bases and 2 bases, there was a span of 18 bases. CDR3 protein: CASSSKPGPGAYEQYF. CDR3 nucleotides: TGCGCCAGCAGCTCGAAACCGGGACCAGGGGCCTACGAGCAGTACTTC.

At least ten counts were recorded for this clonotype. The chain couples TRBV7-9 to TRBJ2-5, with a possible D match to TRBD1 (6 bases). Germline V gene data show CDR1 as SEHNR and CDR2 as FQNEAQ (reference sequence). The CDR3 runs 11 residues. Deletions cut 10 bases from V and 4 bases from J, with 10 bases between. In DNA form, the CDR3 reads TGTGCCACAGGGGTTGGAGAGACCCAGTACTTC. Protein: CATGVGETQYF.

This clonotype was found many times. This CDR3 is CSVEVAGGYRGYTF. The DNA of the CDR3 is TGCAGCGTTGAAGTGGCAGGGGGGTATAGAGGCTACACCTTC. This chain joins TRBV29-1 and TRBJ1-2; 7 bases match TRBD1. With V trimmed by 1 base and J by 8 bases, 10 bases remained unmatched. The CDR3 totals 14 residues. The germline CDR1 and CDR2 sequences are SQVTM and ANQGSEA. The whole variable domain, filled in from reference TRBV29-1 and TRBJ1-2, reads SAVISQKPSRDICQRGTSLTIQCQVDSQVTMMFWYRQQPGQSLTLIATANQGSEATYESGFVIDKFPISRPNLTFSTLTVSNMSPEDSSIYLCSVEVAGGYRGYTFGSGTRLTVV.

Ten or more counts support this clonotype. V usage is TRBV28 and J usage is TRBJ2-7; 12 nucleotides line up with TRBD1. Looked up from germline, CDR1 is MDHEN and CDR2 is SYDVKM. This CDR3 contains 16 residues. The V and J ends lost 7 bases and 6 bases, in that order; junction bases with no gene match: 13. The DNA for the CDR3 is TGTGCCAGCACCGCCGTCCTGGGACAGGGGGCGGGCGAGCAGTACTTC. Its translation is CASTAVLGQGAGEQYF.

This clonotype was observed many times. V gene TRBV7-2 combines with J gene TRBJ1-2; 9 nucleotides match TRBD1. Per the germline V gene, CDR1 is SGHTA and CDR2 is FQGNSA. The J segment lost 4 bases and the V segment lost 1 base, leaving 4 bases of the junction unmatched. The CDR3 totals 15 residues. The CDR3 region has the DNA TGTGCCAGCAGCTTAGTAACAGGGGGCGGCTATGGCTACACCTTC. Its protein is CASSLVTGGGYGYTF.

This clonotype was observed many times. The chain carries TRBV5-6 and TRBJ2-2, with TRBD2 as a possible D gene (5 bases). Germline V lookup: CDR1 SGHDT, CDR2 YYEEEE. This CDR3 spans 17 amino acids. V gave up 0 bases and J gave up 3 bases, with 15 bases separating them. The CDR3: CASSLGERRLHTGELFF. The DNA of the CDR3 is TGTGCCAGCAGCTTGGGTGAAAGGAGACTACACACCGGGGAGCTGTTTTTT.

This clonotype has ten or more counts. This rearrangement joins TRBV5-1 to TRBJ2-5, with 8 positions matching TRBD2. J gave up 4 bases and V 1 base, and 3 bases lay outside the gene matches. The CDR3 sequence is 14 residues long. In germline, CDR1 is SGHRS, CDR2 YFSETQ. The CDR3 region has the DNA TGCGCCAGCAGCTTGAGAGCGGGGGCAGAGACCCAGTACTTC. This gives the protein CASSLRAGAETQYF. Combining the CDR3 with reference TRBV5-1 and TRBJ2-5 gives the whole variable domain KAGVTQTPRYLIKTRGQQVTLSCSPISGHRSVSWYQQTPGQGLQFLFEYFSETQRNKGNFPGRFSGRQFSNSRSEMNVSTLELGDSALYLCASSLRAGAETQYFGPGTRLLVL.

The sample holds many counts of this clonotype. This chain joins TRBV12-3 or TRBV12-4 and TRBJ2-3; possibly TRBD1 or TRBD2 for D (5 bases each). The CDR3 contains 18 residues. V dropped 4 bases and J dropped 3 bases, with 23 bases sitting between them. The CDR3 DNA is TGTGCCAGCAGTTCCATACTGGGACGCCTGTCCAGTACAGATACGCAGTATTTT. It specifies CASSSILGRLSSTDTQYF.

This clonotype was seen at least ten times. The V gene is TRBV6-1, the J gene TRBJ1-4; the match to TRBD1 covers 7 bases. The CDR3 totals 15 residues. Germline CDR1 MNHNS, CDR2 SASEGT. V was clipped by 7 bases and J by 4 bases; unmatched bases: 9. CDR3 nucleotides: TGTGCCAGCATTCCCAGGGGGACTAATAATGAAAAACTGTTTTTT. It translates to CASIPRGTNNEKLFF.

This clonotype was recorded many times. The chain joins TRBV5-1 to TRBJ2-7, with D possibly being TRBD1 (6 bases). The CDR3 has 15 residues. Looked up from germline, CDR1 is SGHRS and CDR2 is YFSETQ. V was trimmed by 0 bases and J by 2 bases, leaving 12 bases between them. The CDR3 nucleotides are TGCGCCAGCAGCTTGGCCTCTCAGGGGACCTACGAGCAGTACTTC. Translated: CASSLASQGTYEQYF.

This clonotype was seen many times. The CDR3 protein is CASSQGEYTQYF. CDR3 DNA: TGTGCCAGCAGCCAAGGGGAATATACGCAGTATTTT. This chain connects TRBV3-1 to TRBJ2-3; D call uncertain. Trimming took 1 base from V and 7 from J, leaving 6 bases between them. Per germline, CDR1 LGHDT and CDR2 YNNKEL (reference sequence). This CDR3 contains 12 residues.

This clonotype was seen ten or more times. This sequence joins TRBV5-1 and TRBJ2-1; tentatively, D is TRBD2 (5 bases). The germline V gene has CDR1 SGHRS and CDR2 YFSETQ. The CDR3 spans 13 residues. V lost 5 bases and J 4 bases, leaving 10 bases between the germline ends. This CDR3 reads CASSPDLYNEQFF. The CDR3 DNA follows: TGCGCCAGCAGTCCGGACTTATACAATGAGCAGTTCTTC.

This clonotype was recorded many times. The chain combines TRBV5-5 with TRBJ1-3; possible D gene TRBD1, 5 bases. CDR1 is SGHKS and CDR2 is YYEKEE in the germline V gene (reference sequence). This CDR3 comprises 14 residues. Trimming stripped 0 bases from V and 6 bases from J, with 10 bases between. CDR3 DNA sequence: TGTGCCAGCAGCTTGGTGGGGACCCTAAACACCATATATTTT. Its protein is CASSLVGTLNTIYF. Full variable domain (rest looked up from reference TRBV5-5 and TRBJ1-3): DAGVTQSPTHLIKTRGQQVTLRCSPISGHKSVSWYQQVLGQGPQFIFQYYEKEERGRGNFPDRFSARQFPNYSSELNVNALLLGDSALYLCASSLVGTLNTIYFGEGSWLTVV.

In its sample, this clonotype was seen many times. The J gene is TRBJ2-1, the V gene TRBV5-1; 8 bases are a match to TRBD2. This CDR3 comprises 15 residues. V shed 4 bases, J shed 4 bases, and the junction held 7 bases outside the gene matches. Germline CDR1 SGHRS, CDR2 YFSETQ. Written as DNA, the CDR3 is TGCGCCAGCAGCCCCGCGGGGGGTGCATACAATGAGCAGTTCTTC. This translates into CASSPAGGAYNEQFF. The full variable domain, completed using reference TRBV5-1 and TRBJ2-1, is KAGVTQTPRYLIKTRGQQVTLSCSPISGHRSVSWYQQTPGQGLQFLFEYFSETQRNKGNFPGRFSGRQFSNSRSEMNVSTLELGDSALYLCASSPAGGAYNEQFFGPGTRLTVL.

This clonotype appeared many times. The gene calls are TRBV7-9 and TRBJ1-1; unclear D gene. Trimming pared 8 bases from V and 4 bases from J, leaving 14 bases between. Germline CDR1 and CDR2: SEHNR and FQNEAQ (reference sequence). This CDR3 spans 13 amino acids. CDR3 region: CASSWPEGTEAFF. DNA of the CDR3: TGTGCCAGCTCGTGGCCGGAGGGCACTGAAGCTTTCTTT.

V and J are TRBV7-6 and TRBJ1-2; no clear D. The CDR3 runs 15 residues. V shed 3 bases and J shed 4 bases, with 15 bases lying between them. Germline CDR1 and CDR2: SGHVS and FNYEAQ. The DNA for the CDR3 is TGTGCCAGCAGCTTGGGCAGCAAAGCTTCCTATGGCTACACCTTC. This translates into CASSLGSKASYGYTF.

This clonotype showed up many times. This chain uses TRBV3-1 with TRBJ2-1; D call uncertain. The germline CDR1 and CDR2 sequences are LGHDT and YNNKEL (reference sequence). This CDR3 is built from 16 residues. Trimming removed 4 bases at V and 0 bases at J, with 13 bases between. The CDR3 sequence is CASSRDASRSYNEQFF. CDR3 nucleotide sequence: TGTGCCAGCAGCCGAGACGCATCCCGCTCCTACAATGAGCAGTTCTTC.

This chain links TRBV2 with TRBJ1-1; no definite D call. There are 13 residues in the CDR3. The germline gives CDR1 SNHLY, CDR2 FYNNEI. Trimming left V 2 bases short and J 0 bases short, with 4 bases between. CDR3 in amino acids: CASSETLNTEAFF. The CDR3 nucleotides are TGTGCCAGCAGTGAAACACTGAACACTGAAGCTTTCTTT.

This clonotype has at least ten counts. This rearrangement joins TRBV5-1 to TRBJ1-1, with unresolved D. This CDR3 region has 13 residues. V was pared by 0 bases and J by 6 bases, with 9 bases between. Germline V gene data show CDR1 as SGHRS and CDR2 as YFSETQ. The CDR3 loop is CASSLGDSAEAFF. CDR3 sequence (DNA): TGCGCCAGCAGCTTGGGGGATTCGGCTGAAGCTTTCTTT.

This clonotype occurred many times. The genes are TRBV4-2 and TRBJ2-7; 9 bases fit TRBD1. CDR3 length: 15 residues. Unmatched junction bases numbered 7, after V lost 3 bases and J lost 4 bases. In germline, CDR1 is LGHNA, CDR2 YNFKEQ. For the CDR3, the DNA is TGTGCCAGCAGCCAGGCCGGGGGGACAGGGTACGAGCAGTACTTC. This codes for CASSQAGGTGYEQYF.

Ten or more counts support this clonotype. The chain combines TRBV7-9 with TRBJ2-2; D uncertain. Germline V lookup: CDR1 SEHNR, CDR2 FQNEAQ (reference sequence). Trimming left V 4 bases short and J 0 bases short, with 9 bases between. The CDR3 is 15 amino acids. CDR3 sequence (DNA): TGTGCCAGCAGCTATTGGACGACGAACACCGGGGAGCTGTTTTTT. Its translation: CASSYWTTNTGELFF.

This clonotype has at least ten counts. The chain recombines TRBV20-1 with TRBJ1-4, with 7 nucleotides matching TRBD1. V dropped 2 bases and J dropped 6; count of bases not matched to a gene: 6. The CDR3 is 14 residues long. CDR1 is DFQATT, CDR2 SNEGSKA, per germline (reference sequence). This chain's CDR3 is CSARKTQGDEKLFF. The CDR3 nucleotides read TGCAGTGCTAGAAAGACGCAGGGGGATGAAAAACTGTTTTTT.

This clonotype was detected many times. V is TRBV20-1 and J is TRBJ1-1; D unresolved. CDR3 length: 12 residues. The V gene's germline CDR1 is DFQATT and CDR2 SNEGSKA (reference sequence). With 0 bases removed from V and 4 bases from J, the gap between germline ends came to 6 bases. The CDR3 is CSARDGPTEAFF. CDR3 DNA: TGCAGTGCTAGAGATGGCCCCACTGAAGCTTTCTTT.

This clonotype has ten or more counts. V and J are TRBV20-1 and TRBJ2-4; D remains ambiguous. V was cut by 0 bases and J by 0 bases, with 6 bases left in between. The CDR3 runs 14 residues. Germline V lookup: CDR1 DFQATT, CDR2 SNEGSKA (reference sequence). CDR3 DNA sequence: TGCAGTGCTAGAGAAGCGATAGCCAAAAACATTCAGTACTTC. Residues: CSAREAIAKNIQYF.

This clonotype was seen ten or more times. The V gene is TRBV14, the J gene TRBJ2-1; D remains ambiguous. The CDR3 is 16 residues long. Trimming took off 8 bases at V and 2 bases at J, with 19 bases between the two ends. The germline V gene has CDR1 SGHDN and CDR2 FVKESK. The CDR3 here is CASSGKNPGAYNEQFF. For the CDR3, the DNA is TGTGCCAGCTCGGGTAAAAATCCTGGCGCCTACAATGAGCAGTTCTTC.

This clonotype was seen at least ten times. The chain recombines TRBV5-8 with TRBJ1-2; no definite D call. The ends were cut back, 4 bases at V and 3 bases at J, with 19 bases in the middle. This CDR3 is built from 16 residues. CDR1 is SGHTS and CDR2 is YDEGEE in the germline V gene. CDR3 coding DNA: TGTGCCAGCAGCGCGGCCCTCGGATCCCGGGACTATGGCTACACCTTC. It encodes CASSAALGSRDYGYTF. The full variable domain, with the rest looked up from reference TRBV5-8 and TRBJ1-2, is EAGVTQSPTHLIKTRGQQATLRCSPISGHTSVYWYQQALGLGLQFLLWYDEGEERNRGNFPPRFSGRQFPNYSSELNVNALELEDSALYLCASSAALGSRDYGYTFGSGTRLTVV.

At least ten counts were recorded for this clonotype. V gene TRBV5-1 combines with J gene TRBJ2-2, with 10 positions matching TRBD1. The CDR3 is 15 residues long. Germline trimming cut 1 base from V and 6 bases from J; bases unmatched to any gene: 3. From germline, CDR1 is SGHRS and CDR2 YFSETQ. The CDR3 is CASSLRDRGSGELFF. In DNA form, the CDR3 reads TGCGCCAGCAGCTTGAGGGACAGGGGATCCGGGGAGCTGTTTTTT.

This clonotype was seen ten or more times. The rearrangement uses TRBV4-1 and TRBJ1-5, with TRBD1 matching 8 bases. From germline, CDR1 is MGHRA and CDR2 YSYEKL. The CDR3 has 14 amino acids. V was clipped by 4 bases and J by 9 bases; unmatched bases: 8. CDR3 residues: CASSPPPGTGPQHF. CDR3 coding DNA: TGCGCCAGCAGCCCACCCCCAGGGACAGGGCCCCAGCATTTT.

This clonotype was seen ten or more times. J is TRBJ2-3 and V is TRBV7-9; 7 bases line up with TRBD1. V was pared by 6 bases and J by 2 bases, with 8 bases of the junction left unmatched. There are 15 residues in the CDR3. Germline V gene sequence: CDR1 SEHNR, CDR2 FQNEAQ (reference sequence). CDR3 region: CASRKNRGFTDTQYF. The CDR3, as DNA: TGTGCCAGCAGGAAAAACAGGGGTTTCACAGATACGCAGTATTTT. The full variable domain, completed using reference TRBV7-9 and TRBJ2-3, is DTGVSQNPRHKITKRGQNVTFRCDPISEHNRLYWYRQTLGQGPEFLTYFQNEAQLEKSRLLSDRFSAERPKGSFSTLEIQRTEQGDSAMYLCASRKNRGFTDTQYFGPGTRLTVL.

This clonotype appeared many times. This chain connects TRBV7-9 to TRBJ1-5; unclear D gene. Germline assignment: CDR1 SEHNR and CDR2 FQNEAQ (reference sequence). Trimming removed 3 bases from V and 9 bases from J, with 9 bases in between. The CDR3 length is 12 residues. The DNA for the CDR3 is TGTGCCAGCAGCTTCGGCGGTCTGCCCCAGCATTTT. Protein: CASSFGGLPQHF.

The chain couples TRBV7-8 to TRBJ1-5; a weak D match, TRBD1 (6 bases). CDR1 is SGHVS, CDR2 FQNEAQ, per germline. This CDR3 is built from 15 residues. V lost 0 bases and J lost 3, with 9 bases in between. As DNA, the CDR3 is TGTGCCAGCAGCTTAGCAGGGGGAGACAATCAGCCCCAGCATTTT. Protein: CASSLAGGDNQPQHF.